A single sample is the source of the 3 T cell receptor beta chains below, sequenced in a study of T cell responses to AZD1222 COVID-19 vaccine. Some clones are missing from TCRdb's copy, which holds only in-frame ones; the method was immunoSEQ multiplex PCR. The repertoire has 100,000 to 150,000 clones, 88% of them found once; the top ten carry just over 3.5%. Source: peripheral blood, taken 28 days after the second AZD1222 dose. The receptors come from an adult who received the AZD1222 COVID-19 vaccine.

The rearrangement uses TRBV4-3 and TRBJ1-6; no clear D gene. V lost 4 bases and J 7 bases, leaving 11 bases between the germline ends. Germline lookup yields CDR1 LGHNA and CDR2 YSLEER. The CDR3 has 14 amino acids. Here the CDR3 DNA reads TGCGCCAGCAGCCCGAGCGGGGAGAATTCACCCCTCCACTTT. Encoded protein: CASSPSGENSPLHF.

This clone appeared once. The chain carries TRBV4-2 and TRBJ1-4; TRBD1 is a possible D gene (6 bases). V was shortened by 5 bases and J by 7 bases, with 11 bases between the two germline ends. This CDR3 is 13 amino acids long. Per the germline V gene, CDR1 is LGHNA and CDR2 is YNFKEQ. The CDR3 is CASSSARGEKLFF. As DNA, the CDR3 is TGTGCCAGCAGCTCAGCCAGGGGTGAAAAACTGTTTTTT.

This clone showed up just once. The rearrangement links TRBV9 to TRBJ2-1, with TRBD1 matching 9 bases. The CDR3 spans 15 residues. Germline V CDR1 and CDR2: SGDLS, YYNGEE. Germline trimming cut 4 bases from V and 8 bases from J; bases unmatched to any gene: 10. DNA for the CDR3: TGTGCCAGCAGCCCCGGGACAGGGACCAGGTATGAGCAGTTCTTC. Residues: CASSPGTGTRYEQFF.